This T cell receptor beta chain appears in the sequencing data of a study of identical twins. Study-level findings and limits: Invariant T cells like MAIT and iNKT could partly confound the zero-insertion analyses. Models, which agreed with sharing between unrelated individuals, nonetheless underestimated the out-of-frame TCR alpha sharing seen in monozygotic twins.

Concerning this clonotype: Its cognate antigen is unknown.

Deletions cut 0 bases from V and 0 bases from J, with 8 bases between. The CDR3 consists of 16 residues. Germline CDR1 MGHRA, CDR2 YSYEKL. TCRdb called the 5' RACE reads again in MiXCR, with one record for every CDR3 protein. Seen here are roughly 1.6 million distinct CDR3 sequences, around a third observed once, and the top ten hold 0.25% to 0.3%. The V gene is TRBV4-1, the J gene TRBJ2-2; D is unresolved. The clonotype was recovered from a newborn girl in good health. Source material: cord blood. CDR3 in amino acids: CASSQDGRANTGELFF. The DNA of the CDR3 is TGCGCCAGCAGCCAAGATGGTAGGGCGAACACCGGGGAGCTGTTTTTT.